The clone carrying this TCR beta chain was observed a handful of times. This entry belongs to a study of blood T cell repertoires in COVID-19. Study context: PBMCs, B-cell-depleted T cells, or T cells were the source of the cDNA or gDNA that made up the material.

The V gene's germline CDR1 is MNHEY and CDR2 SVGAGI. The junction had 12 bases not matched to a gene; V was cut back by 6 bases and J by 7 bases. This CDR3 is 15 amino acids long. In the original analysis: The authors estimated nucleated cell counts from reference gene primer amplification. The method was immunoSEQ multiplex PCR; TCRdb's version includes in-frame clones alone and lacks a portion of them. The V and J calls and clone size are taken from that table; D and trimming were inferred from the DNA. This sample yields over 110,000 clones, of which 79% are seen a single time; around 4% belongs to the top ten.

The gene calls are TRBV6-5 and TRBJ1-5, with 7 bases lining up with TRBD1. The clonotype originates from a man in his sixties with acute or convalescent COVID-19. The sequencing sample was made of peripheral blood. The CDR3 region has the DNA TGTGCCAGCAGCAACTCGGGACAGCCCTACCAGCCCCAGCATTTT. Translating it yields CASSNSGQPYQPQHF.